This entry lists 30 T cell receptor beta chains sequenced from one sample in a study of OX40 agonist ivuxolimab in advanced cancers. The method was immunoSEQ multiplex PCR; TCRdb's version includes in-frame clones alone and lacks a portion of them. The data show roughly 25,000 clones, 81% seen once. The sample here was CD4+ or CD8+ T cells sorted from blood, taken in a trial of the OX40 agonist ivuxolimab. The receptors originated from an adult with an advanced solid tumor such as melanoma, head and neck, liver or kidney cancer.

The V and J genes are TRBV7-9 and TRBJ2-1, with 7 bases identical to TRBD1. The CDR3 is 16 residues long. The V segment lost 5 bases and the J segment 7 bases; nucleotides outside the gene matches: 14. Germline V lookup: CDR1 SEHNR, CDR2 FQNEAQ (reference sequence). This chain's CDR3 is CASSPHTGERWNEQFF. CDR3 sequence (DNA): TGTGCCAGCAGCCCACATACAGGGGAGAGGTGGAATGAGCAGTTCTTC.

The J gene is TRBJ1-2, the V gene TRBV6-4; possible D gene TRBD1, 5 bases. The CDR3 contains 13 residues. Trimming left V 0 bases short and J 5 bases short, with 7 bases between. CDR1 is MRHNA and CDR2 is SNTAGT in the germline V gene. The CDR3 spells CASSDSRGYGYTF. The CDR3 DNA sequence: TGTGCCAGCAGTGACTCAAGGGGATATGGCTACACCTTC.

The CDR3 coding sequence is TGTGCCAGCAGCAATGGACAGGGGGCTAAGTATTTT. Translation gives CASSNGQGAKYF. The V gene is TRBV21-1, the J gene TRBJ2-3; the listed D gene, TRBD1, was not tested against the DNA. TRBV21-1 constitutes a pseudogene. The CDR3 covers 12 residues.

CDR3 residues: CASIYWDRKRYTF. CDR3 nucleotide sequence: TGTGCCAGCATATATTGGGACAGAAAACGCTACACCTTC. The chain combines TRBV6-1 with TRBJ1-2; 7 nucleotides agree with TRBD1. With 7 bases clipped from V and 9 bases from J, the junction kept 11 bases outside the gene matches. Germline CDR1 and CDR2: MNHNS and SASEGT. The CDR3 contains 13 residues.

The chain is built from TRBV5-1 and TRBJ2-7, with D possibly TRBD2 on 7 matching bases. This CDR3 has 16 residues. V dropped 4 bases and J dropped 3 bases, with 20 bases sitting between them. The V gene's germline CDR1 is SGHRS and CDR2 YFSETQ. DNA of the CDR3: TGCGCCAGCAGCCCGGGGGGCCTTTGGGATCTCTACGAGCAGTACTTC. It codes for CASSPGGLWDLYEQYF.

This chain uses TRBV7-9 with TRBJ2-1, with D possibly being TRBD1 (6 bases). V lost 1 base and J lost 9, with 7 bases in between. The V gene's germline CDR1 is SEHNR and CDR2 FQNEAQ (reference sequence). This CDR3 spans 12 amino acids. CDR3 sequence (DNA): TGTGCCAGCAGCTTAGGGGGGCTTGAGCAGTTCTTC. It yields the protein CASSLGGLEQFF. Supplemented by reference TRBV7-9 and TRBJ2-1, the full variable domain reads DTGVSQNPRHKITKRGQNVTFRCDPISEHNRLYWYRQTLGQGPEFLTYFQNEAQLEKSRLLSDRFSAERPKGSFSTLEIQRTEQGDSAMYLCASSLGGLEQFFGPGTRLTVL.

The chain couples TRBV5-3 to TRBJ2-3; TRBD2 matches at 9 bases. TRBV5-3 qualifies as an ORF whose function is uncertain. The CDR3 sequence is 15 residues long. Trimming cost V 9 bases and J 0 bases; bases outside gene matches: 8. The CDR3: CANPSSGGSTDTQYF. The CDR3 DNA reads TGTGCCAACCCGAGTAGCGGGGGTAGCACAGATACGCAGTATTTT.

This clone has only a few counts. V gene TRBV30 combines with J gene TRBJ2-1; 13 bases match TRBD2. V was clipped by 5 bases and J by 7 bases; unmatched bases: 11. The CDR3 has 16 amino acids. Germline assignment: CDR1 GTSNPN and CDR2 SVGIG (reference sequence). The DNA for the CDR3 is TGTGCCTGGCGAGGGGAGACTAGCGGGAGGACAAATGAGCAGTTCTTC. It specifies CAWRGETSGRTNEQFF.

This clone showed up just once. The chain has TRBV4-1 and TRBJ2-7, with 7 bases that match TRBD2. J lost 2 bases, V lost 4 bases, and 8 bases had no gene match. There are 15 residues in the CDR3. CDR1 and CDR2 from the germline V gene are MGHRA and YSYEKL. CDR3 in DNA: TGCGCCAGCAGCCCGTCACTAGCGCCTACCTACGAGCAGTACTTC. It specifies CASSPSLAPTYEQYF.

The chain joins TRBV9 to TRBJ2-3; 8 bases agree with TRBD2. Germline assignment: CDR1 SGDLS and CDR2 YYNGEE. Trimming took 1 base from V and 2 from J; bases not matched to a gene: 15. The CDR3 contains 19 residues. CDR3: CASSVSVLAGGSFTDTQYF. In DNA, the CDR3 is TGTGCCAGCAGCGTATCAGTCCTAGCGGGCGGTTCCTTCACAGATACGCAGTATTTT.

The chain carries TRBV30 and TRBJ1-2; D unresolved. The CDR3 is made up of 13 amino acids. Germline CDR1 is GTSNPN and CDR2 is SVGIG (reference sequence). V dropped 0 bases and J dropped 3 bases, with 8 bases sitting between them. Written as DNA, the CDR3 is TGTGCCTGGAGTGTGCAGTTCTACTATGGCTACACCTTC. Residues: CAWSVQFYYGYTF.

The chain links TRBV7-9 to TRBJ2-7; 13 bases fit TRBD2. CDR1 is SEHNR, CDR2 FQNEAQ, per germline (reference sequence). Trimming cost V 5 bases and J 4 bases; bases outside gene matches: 5. The CDR3 loop spans 15 amino acids. The CDR3 bases are TGTGCCAGCAGCGGCTGGACTAGCGGGAGTTACGAGCAGTACTTC. Protein: CASSGWTSGSYEQYF.

The chain carries TRBV7-9 and TRBJ2-5; D might be TRBD2 (7 bases). CDR3 size: 13 residues. Trimming shortened V by 5 bases and J by 5 bases, and 12 bases separated the two germline ends. The V gene's germline CDR1 is SEHNR and CDR2 FQNEAQ (reference sequence). CDR3 in DNA: TGTGCCAGCAGCGCGGGGGCAGACGAGACCCAGTACTTC. Translated: CASSAGADETQYF.

The chain combines TRBV4-2 with TRBJ2-2; either TRBD1 or TRBD2 may supply D (6 bases each). Germline V gene lookup returns CDR1 LGHNA and CDR2 YNFKEQ. The CDR3 totals 17 residues. V gave up 0 bases and J gave up 7 bases, with 18 bases separating them. In nucleotides, the CDR3 is TGTGCCAGCAGCCAAGATCCACGGGGGCAGGATGACGGGGAGCTGTTTTTT. Amino acid sequence: CASSQDPRGQDDGELFF.

This sequence joins TRBV5-6 and TRBJ2-1; D is unclear. V was shortened by 0 bases and J by 0 bases, with 4 bases between the two germline ends. Germline CDR1 reads SGHDT; CDR2 reads YYEEEE. The CDR3 is 14 residues long. CDR3 in DNA: TGTGCCAGCAGCTTGGACAGCTCCTACAATGAGCAGTTCTTC. Translating gives CASSLDSSYNEQFF.

The chain joins TRBV5-6 to TRBJ2-7, with D maybe TRBD1 (5 bases). Trimming left V 7 bases short and J 2 bases short, with 13 bases between. This CDR3 contains 13 residues. Per the germline V gene, CDR1 is SGHDT and CDR2 is YYEEEE. In DNA, the CDR3 is TGTGCCAGCGGAGAGACAGTTACCTACGAGCAGTACTTC. As protein: CASGETVTYEQYF.

The chain links TRBV7-9 to TRBJ2-1; 9 nucleotides align to TRBD1. J lost 3 bases, V lost 1 base, and 1 base had no gene match. Germline loops: CDR1 SEHNR, CDR2 FQNEAQ (reference sequence). The CDR3 runs to 15 residues. The DNA of the CDR3 is TGTGCCAGCAGCTTAGGACAGGGGGGCTACAATGAGCAGTTCTTC. Its protein product is CASSLGQGGYNEQFF. The full variable domain, its missing parts supplied by reference TRBV7-9 and TRBJ2-1, is DTGVSQNPRHKITKRGQNVTFRCDPISEHNRLYWYRQTLGQGPEFLTYFQNEAQLEKSRLLSDRFSAERPKGSFSTLEIQRTEQGDSAMYLCASSLGQGGYNEQFFGPGTRLTVL.

Written as DNA, the CDR3 is TGTGCCAGCAGTGCGGGACTAGCGGGCTCCTACGAGCAGTACTTC. This translates into CASSAGLAGSYEQYF. The V and J genes are TRBV28 and TRBJ2-7, with 12 bases that match TRBD2. The CDR3 has 15 amino acids. V shed 5 bases, J shed 0 bases, and the junction held 2 bases outside the gene matches. In germline, CDR1 is MDHEN, CDR2 SYDVKM.

The chain has TRBV28 and TRBJ1-5, with D possibly TRBD1 on 6 matching bases. CDR1 and CDR2 from the germline V gene are MDHEN and SYDVKM. The V end was cut by 5 bases, the J end by 6 bases, with 17 bases between. This CDR3 region has 15 residues. CDR3 loop: CASSAGPQGSQPQHF. The CDR3 bases are TGTGCCAGCAGTGCCGGGCCACAGGGTAGTCAGCCCCAGCATTTT.

The chain is built from TRBV28 and TRBJ1-5, with a weak D call TRBD1 (5 bases). Germline loops: CDR1 MDHEN, CDR2 SYDVKM. This CDR3 is 15 amino acids long. Trimming left V 6 bases short and J 2 bases short, with 14 bases between. The CDR3 is CASSWSGAGNQPQHF. CDR3 bases: TGTGCCAGCAGCTGGTCCGGGGCTGGCAATCAGCCCCAGCATTTT.

CDR3 nucleotide sequence: TGTGCCAGCAGCTTATCCAGGGACCTCGGTAGCAATCAGCCCCAGCATTTT. This translates into CASSLSRDLGSNQPQHF. The rearrangement uses TRBV7-9 and TRBJ1-5; D may be TRBD1 (5 bases). CDR1 SEHNR and CDR2 FQNEAQ come from the germline V gene (reference sequence). Trimming took off 2 bases at V and 0 bases at J, with 14 bases between the two ends. This CDR3 spans 17 amino acids.

In this sample, this clone turned up a few times. This sequence joins TRBV5-1 and TRBJ2-3, with 13 bases identical to TRBD2. The germline V gene encodes CDR1 SGHRS and CDR2 YFSETQ. The V segment lost 4 bases and the J segment 2 bases; nucleotides outside the gene matches: 7. This CDR3 spans 17 amino acids. The CDR3 spells CASSPRLAGGYTDTQYF. CDR3 coding DNA: TGCGCCAGCAGCCCGCGACTAGCGGGGGGCTACACAGATACGCAGTATTTT.

Only a few counts were recorded for this clone. The chain employs TRBV9 and TRBJ1-1, with 7 bases that match TRBD1. Germline CDR1 is SGDLS and CDR2 is YYNGEE. The CDR3 extends over 14 amino acids. Germline trimming cut 3 bases from V and 1 base from J; bases unmatched to any gene: 3. Here the CDR3 DNA reads TGTGCCAGCAGCGGACAGGGTAGGAACACTGAAGCTTTCTTT. Protein: CASSGQGRNTEAFF.

The chain joins TRBV5-1 to TRBJ2-1; TRBD1 might be the D (5 bases). In germline, CDR1 is SGHRS, CDR2 YFSETQ. The CDR3 length is 14 residues. V shed 0 bases and J shed 4 bases, with 8 bases lying between them. The CDR3 region is CASSLETAYNEQFF. CDR3 nucleotide sequence: TGCGCCAGCAGCTTGGAGACAGCTTACAATGAGCAGTTCTTC.

The chain carries TRBV28 and TRBJ1-2; TRBD1 aligns across 9 bases. CDR3 length: 21 residues. Looked up from germline, CDR1 is MDHEN and CDR2 is SYDVKM. V was clipped by 5 bases and J by 2 bases; unmatched bases: 24. In DNA, the CDR3 is TGTGCCAGCAGTCCCATCCTCGTCTGGACCGGGACAGGGAATCCCAACTATGGCTACACCTTC. Protein: CASSPILVWTGTGNPNYGYTF.

The CDR3 sequence is CASTNGTPAYEQYF. For the CDR3, the DNA is TGTGCCAGCACCAACGGGACACCAGCCTACGAGCAGTACTTC. This chain joins TRBV21-1 and TRBJ2-7; TRBD1 is taken as the D call from the table, unchecked against the DNA. TRBV21-1 is a listed pseudogene. The CDR3 runs 14 residues.

The rearrangement joins TRBV7-9 to TRBJ2-5, with D maybe TRBD2 (6 bases). Per the germline V gene, CDR1 is SEHNR and CDR2 is FQNEAQ (reference sequence). The CDR3 contains 15 residues. The V and J ends lost 1 base and 5 bases respectively, with 14 bases between them. In DNA, the CDR3 is TGTGCCAGCAGCTTAGGACTAGTAACCTCGGAGACCCAGTACTTC. This gives the protein CASSLGLVTSETQYF.

The chain employs TRBV30 and TRBJ2-7; TRBD1 matches at 7 bases. CDR3 length equals 14 residues. CDR1 and CDR2 from the germline V gene are GTSNPN and SVGIG (reference sequence). The ends lost 6 bases at V and 2 bases at J; junction bases unmatched: 10. This CDR3 reads CACQFPDRPYEQYF. The CDR3 nucleotides are TGTGCCTGTCAATTCCCGGACAGGCCCTACGAGCAGTACTTC.

This rearrangement joins TRBV14 to TRBJ1-4; no definite D call. CDR1 SGHDN and CDR2 FVKESK come from the germline V gene. The V gene lost 4 bases and the J gene lost 12 bases, with 18 bases spanning the gap. The CDR3 length is 14 residues. The CDR3 reads CASSRTTLRKELFF. The CDR3 DNA reads TGTGCCAGCAGCCGCACAACACTCAGGAAAGAACTGTTTTTT. Full variable domain (missing parts from reference TRBV14 and TRBJ1-4): EAGVTQFPSHSVIEKGQTVTLRCDPISGHDNLYWYRRVMGKEIKFLLHFVKESKQDESGMPNNRFLAERTGGTYSTLKVQPAELEDSGVYFCASSRTTLRKELFFGSGTQLSVL.

This clone is medium-sized. The rearrangement joins TRBV27 to TRBJ1-5; D not certain. Between the trimmed V and J ends, which lost 5 bases and 2 bases, there was a span of 13 bases. Per the germline V gene, CDR1 is MNHEY and CDR2 is SMNVEV (reference sequence). This CDR3 has 15 residues. This CDR3 reads CASSPAWGRNQPQHF. The CDR3 bases are TGTGCCAGCAGTCCTGCCTGGGGTCGCAATCAGCCCCAGCATTTT.